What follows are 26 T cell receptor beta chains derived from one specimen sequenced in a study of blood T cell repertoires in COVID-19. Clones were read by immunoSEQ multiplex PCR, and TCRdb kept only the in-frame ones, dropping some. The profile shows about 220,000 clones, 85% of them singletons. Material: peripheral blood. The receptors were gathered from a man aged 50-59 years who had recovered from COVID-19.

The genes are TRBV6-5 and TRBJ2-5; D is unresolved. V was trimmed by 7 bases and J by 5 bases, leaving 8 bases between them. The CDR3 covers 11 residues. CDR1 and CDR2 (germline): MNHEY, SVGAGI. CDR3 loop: CASTGGETQYF. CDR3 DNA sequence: TGTGCCAGCACAGGTGGGGAGACCCAGTACTTC.

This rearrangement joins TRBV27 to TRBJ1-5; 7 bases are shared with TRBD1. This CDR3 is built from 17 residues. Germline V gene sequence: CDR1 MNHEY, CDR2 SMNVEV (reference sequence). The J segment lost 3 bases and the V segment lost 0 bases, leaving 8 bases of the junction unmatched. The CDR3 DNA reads TGTGCCAGCAGTTTATCCGGAACGACAGGGTACAATCAGCCCCAGCATTTT. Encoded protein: CASSLSGTTGYNQPQHF.

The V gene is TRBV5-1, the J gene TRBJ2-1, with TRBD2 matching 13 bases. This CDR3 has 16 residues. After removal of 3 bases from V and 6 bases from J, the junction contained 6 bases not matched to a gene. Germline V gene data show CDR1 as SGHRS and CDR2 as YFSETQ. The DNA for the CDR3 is TGCGCCAGCAGCTCGGTGGGACTAGCGGGGCTCAATGAGCAGTTCTTC. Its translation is CASSSVGLAGLNEQFF.

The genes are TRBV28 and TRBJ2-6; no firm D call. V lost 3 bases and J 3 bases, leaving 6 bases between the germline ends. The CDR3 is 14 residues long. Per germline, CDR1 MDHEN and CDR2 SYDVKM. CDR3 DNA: TGTGCCAGCAGTTTTAACGGTGGGGCCAACGTCCTGACTTTC. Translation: CASSFNGGANVLTF. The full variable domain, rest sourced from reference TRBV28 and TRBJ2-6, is DVKVTQSSRYLVKRTGEKVFLECVQDMDHENMFWYRQDPGLGLRLIYFSYDVKMKEKGDIPEGYSVSREKKERFSLILESASTNQTSMYLCASSFNGGANVLTFGAGSRLTVL.

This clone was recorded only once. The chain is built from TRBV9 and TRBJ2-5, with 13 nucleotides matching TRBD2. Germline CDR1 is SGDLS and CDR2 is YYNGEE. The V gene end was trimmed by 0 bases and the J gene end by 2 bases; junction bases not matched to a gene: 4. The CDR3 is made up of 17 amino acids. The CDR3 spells CASSVGGLAGQQETQYF. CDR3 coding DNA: TGTGCCAGCAGCGTAGGGGGACTAGCGGGGCAACAAGAGACCCAGTACTTC.

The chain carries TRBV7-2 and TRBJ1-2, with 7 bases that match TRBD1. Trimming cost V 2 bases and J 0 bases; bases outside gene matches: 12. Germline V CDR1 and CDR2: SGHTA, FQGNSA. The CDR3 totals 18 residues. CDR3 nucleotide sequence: TGTGCCAGCAGCTTATTCATGGCCCTGAGGGGGCCTAACTATGGCTACACCTTC. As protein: CASSLFMALRGPNYGYTF.

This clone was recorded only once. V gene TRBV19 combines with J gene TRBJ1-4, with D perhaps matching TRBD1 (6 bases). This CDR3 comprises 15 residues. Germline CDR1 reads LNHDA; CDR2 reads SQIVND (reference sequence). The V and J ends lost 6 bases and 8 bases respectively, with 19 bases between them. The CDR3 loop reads CASSGKNRVAEKLFF. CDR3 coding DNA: TGTGCCAGTAGCGGCAAGAACAGGGTTGCGGAAAAACTGTTTTTT.

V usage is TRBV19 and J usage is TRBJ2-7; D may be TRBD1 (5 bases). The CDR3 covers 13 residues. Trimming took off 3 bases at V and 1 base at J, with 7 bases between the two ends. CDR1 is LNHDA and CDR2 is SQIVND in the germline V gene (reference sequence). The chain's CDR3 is CASSMTVSYEQYF. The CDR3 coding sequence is TGTGCCAGTAGTATGACAGTTTCCTACGAGCAGTACTTC.

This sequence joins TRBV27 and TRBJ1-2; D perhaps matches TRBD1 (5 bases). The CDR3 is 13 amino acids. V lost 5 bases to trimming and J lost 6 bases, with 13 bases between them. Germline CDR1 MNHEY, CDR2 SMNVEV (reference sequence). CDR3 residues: CASSTHRGDGYTF. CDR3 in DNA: TGTGCCAGCAGTACCCACCGGGGGGATGGCTACACCTTC.

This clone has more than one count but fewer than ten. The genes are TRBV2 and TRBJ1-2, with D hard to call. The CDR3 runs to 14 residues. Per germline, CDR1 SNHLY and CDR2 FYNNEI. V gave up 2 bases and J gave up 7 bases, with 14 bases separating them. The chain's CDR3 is CASSELEYFSGYTF. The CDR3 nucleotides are TGTGCCAGCAGTGAATTGGAGTATTTTTCTGGCTACACCTTC.

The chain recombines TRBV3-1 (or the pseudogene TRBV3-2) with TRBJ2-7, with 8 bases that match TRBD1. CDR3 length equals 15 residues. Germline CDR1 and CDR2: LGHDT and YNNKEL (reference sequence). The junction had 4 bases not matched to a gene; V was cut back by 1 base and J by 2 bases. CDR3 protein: CASSQVPRGPYEQYF. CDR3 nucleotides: TGTGCCAGCAGCCAAGTGCCCAGGGGGCCCTACGAGCAGTACTTC.

Here the CDR3 DNA reads TGTGCCAGCAGTTTATTACTGACGGGAGGGGCCTACGAGCAGTACTTC. Encoded protein: CASSLLLTGGAYEQYF. The V call is TRBV28, the J call TRBJ2-7; 8 bases are a match to TRBD2. There are 16 residues in the CDR3. Per the germline V gene, CDR1 is MDHEN and CDR2 is SYDVKM. V trimming: 1 base; J trimming: 2 bases; junction bases outside the gene matches: 7.

In DNA form, the CDR3 reads TGTGCCAGCAGCCCCTCAGGGTCTGGGGCCAACGTCCTGACTTTC. It is translated as CASSPSGSGANVLTF. The J gene is TRBJ2-6, the V gene TRBV7-6, with D perhaps TRBD1 (5 bases). Germline V gene sequence: CDR1 SGHVS, CDR2 FNYEAQ. The V end lost 5 bases, the J end lost 1 base, and 9 bases lay between the germline ends. The length of the CDR3 is 15 residues.

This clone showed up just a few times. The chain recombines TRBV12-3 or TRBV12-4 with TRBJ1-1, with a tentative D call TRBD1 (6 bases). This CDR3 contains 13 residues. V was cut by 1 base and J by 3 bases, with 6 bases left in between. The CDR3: CASSLDRDTEAFF. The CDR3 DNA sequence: TGTGCCAGCAGTTTAGACAGGGACACTGAAGCTTTCTTT.

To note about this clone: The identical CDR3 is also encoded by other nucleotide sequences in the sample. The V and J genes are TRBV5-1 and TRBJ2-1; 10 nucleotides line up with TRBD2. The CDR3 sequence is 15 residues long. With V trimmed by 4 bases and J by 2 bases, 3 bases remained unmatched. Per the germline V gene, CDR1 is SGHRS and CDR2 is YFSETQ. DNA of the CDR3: TGCGCCAGCAGCACCACTAGCGGGACCTACAATGAGCAGTTCTTC. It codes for CASSTTSGTYNEQFF. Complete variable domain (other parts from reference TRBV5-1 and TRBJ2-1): KAGVTQTPRYLIKTRGQQVTLSCSPISGHRSVSWYQQTPGQGLQFLFEYFSETQRNKGNFPGRFSGRQFSNSRSEMNVSTLELGDSALYLCASSTTSGTYNEQFFGPGTRLTVL.

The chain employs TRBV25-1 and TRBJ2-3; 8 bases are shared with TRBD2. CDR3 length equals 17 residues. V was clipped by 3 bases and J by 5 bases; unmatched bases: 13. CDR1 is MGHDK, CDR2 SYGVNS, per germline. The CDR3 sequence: CASSEPLTGGLRDTQYF. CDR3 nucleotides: TGTGCCAGCAGTGAGCCGCTTACGGGAGGGCTCAGAGATACGCAGTATTTT. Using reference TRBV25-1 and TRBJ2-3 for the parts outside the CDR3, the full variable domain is EADIYQTPRYLVIGTGKKITLECSQTMGHDKMYWYQQDPGMELHLIHYSYGVNSTEKGDLSSESTVSRIRTEHFPLTLESARPSHTSQYLCASSEPLTGGLRDTQYFGPGTRLTVL.

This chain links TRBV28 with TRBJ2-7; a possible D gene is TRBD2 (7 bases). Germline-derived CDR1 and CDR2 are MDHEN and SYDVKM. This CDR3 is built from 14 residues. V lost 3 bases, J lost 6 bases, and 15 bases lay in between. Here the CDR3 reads CASSFFGGGAEQYF. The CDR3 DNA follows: TGTGCCAGCAGTTTTTTTGGGGGGGGCGCCGAGCAGTACTTC. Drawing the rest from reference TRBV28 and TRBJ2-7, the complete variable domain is DVKVTQSSRYLVKRTGEKVFLECVQDMDHENMFWYRQDPGLGLRLIYFSYDVKMKEKGDIPEGYSVSREKKERFSLILESASTNQTSMYLCASSFFGGGAEQYFGPGTRLTVT.

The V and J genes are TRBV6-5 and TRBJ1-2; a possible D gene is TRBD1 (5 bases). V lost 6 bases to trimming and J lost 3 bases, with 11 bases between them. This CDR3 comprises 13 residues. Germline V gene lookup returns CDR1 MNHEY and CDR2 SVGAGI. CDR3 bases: TGTGCCAGCAGCCGACAGAGTGACTATGGCTACACCTTC. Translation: CASSRQSDYGYTF.

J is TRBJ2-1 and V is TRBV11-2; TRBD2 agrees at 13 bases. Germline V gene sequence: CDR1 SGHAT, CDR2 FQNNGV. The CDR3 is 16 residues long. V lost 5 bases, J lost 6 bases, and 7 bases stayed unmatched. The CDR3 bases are TGTGCCAGCAGCACGCGACTAGCGGGAGGCCTCAATGAGCAGTTCTTC. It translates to CASSTRLAGGLNEQFF.

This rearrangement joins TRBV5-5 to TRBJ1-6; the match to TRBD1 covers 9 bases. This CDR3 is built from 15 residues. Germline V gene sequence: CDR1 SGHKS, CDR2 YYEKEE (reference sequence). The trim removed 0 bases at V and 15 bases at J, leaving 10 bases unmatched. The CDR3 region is CASSLAGTGNLRLHF. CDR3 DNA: TGTGCCAGCAGCTTGGCCGGGACAGGGAATTTGCGCCTCCACTTT.

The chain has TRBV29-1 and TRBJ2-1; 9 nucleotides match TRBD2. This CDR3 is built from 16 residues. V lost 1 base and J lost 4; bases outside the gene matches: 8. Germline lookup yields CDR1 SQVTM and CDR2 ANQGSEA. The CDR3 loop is CSVEASGTSWYNEQFF. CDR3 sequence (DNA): TGCAGCGTTGAAGCCTCCGGGACTAGCTGGTACAATGAGCAGTTCTTC.

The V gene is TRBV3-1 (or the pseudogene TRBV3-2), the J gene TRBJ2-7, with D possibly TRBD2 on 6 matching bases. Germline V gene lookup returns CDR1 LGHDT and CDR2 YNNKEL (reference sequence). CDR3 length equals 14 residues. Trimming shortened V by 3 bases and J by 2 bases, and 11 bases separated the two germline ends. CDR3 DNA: TGTGCCAGCAGCCACGGGACTGCGACCTACGAGCAGTACTTC. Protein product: CASSHGTATYEQYF.

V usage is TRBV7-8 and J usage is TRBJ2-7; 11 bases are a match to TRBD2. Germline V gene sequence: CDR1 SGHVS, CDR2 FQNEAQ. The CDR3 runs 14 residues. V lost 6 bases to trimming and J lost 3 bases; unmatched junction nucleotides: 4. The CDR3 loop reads CASSSGTSGYEQYF. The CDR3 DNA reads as TGTGCCAGCAGTTCCGGGACTAGCGGCTACGAGCAGTACTTC.

The chain's CDR3 is CSVPGLARAGELFF. CDR3 DNA: TGCAGCGTTCCGGGACTAGCGAGGGCCGGGGAGCTGTTTTTT. The chain links TRBV29-1 to TRBJ2-2; 10 bases are a match to TRBD2. CDR3 length equals 14 residues. Looked up from germline, CDR1 is SQVTM and CDR2 is ANQGSEA. The trim removed 5 bases at V and 6 bases at J, leaving 6 bases unmatched.

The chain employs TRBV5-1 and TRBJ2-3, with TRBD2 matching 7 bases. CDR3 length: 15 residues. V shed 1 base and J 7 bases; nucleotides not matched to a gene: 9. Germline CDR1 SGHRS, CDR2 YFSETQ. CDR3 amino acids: CASSLTAGVLYTQYF. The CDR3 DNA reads TGCGCCAGCAGCTTGACTGCGGGAGTCTTGTATACGCAGTATTTT.

The CDR3 nucleotides are TGTGCCAGCATCCTAACCCCACCGGGACTAGCGGGCCAGGATACGCAGTATTTT. Residues: CASILTPPGLAGQDTQYF. The chain carries TRBV2 and TRBJ2-3; 12 bases map to TRBD2. V shed 7 bases and J 6 bases; nucleotides not matched to a gene: 17. This CDR3 is built from 18 residues. In germline, CDR1 is SNHLY, CDR2 FYNNEI. Combining the CDR3 with reference TRBV2 and TRBJ2-3 gives the whole variable domain EPEVTQTPSHQVTQMGQEVILRCVPISNHLYFYWYRQILGQKVEFLVSFYNNEISEKSEIFDDQFSVERPDGSNFTLKIRSTKLEDSAMYFCASILTPPGLAGQDTQYFGPGTRLTVL.